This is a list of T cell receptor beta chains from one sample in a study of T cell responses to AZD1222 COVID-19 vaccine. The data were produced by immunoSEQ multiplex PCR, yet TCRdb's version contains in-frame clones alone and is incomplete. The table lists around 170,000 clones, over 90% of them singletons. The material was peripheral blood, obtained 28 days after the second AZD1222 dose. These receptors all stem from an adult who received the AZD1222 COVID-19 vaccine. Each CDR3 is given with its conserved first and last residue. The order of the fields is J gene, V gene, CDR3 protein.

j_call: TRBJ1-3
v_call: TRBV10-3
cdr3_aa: CASKDSYGNTIYF

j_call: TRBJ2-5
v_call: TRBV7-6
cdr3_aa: CASSLSGGRPGGTQYF

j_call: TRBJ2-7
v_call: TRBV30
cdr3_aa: CAWAPSGISYEQYF

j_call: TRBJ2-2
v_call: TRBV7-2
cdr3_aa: CASSLAGQGNTGELFF

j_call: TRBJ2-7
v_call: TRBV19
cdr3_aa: CASAGGTYEQYF

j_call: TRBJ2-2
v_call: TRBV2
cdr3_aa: CASADSANTGELFF

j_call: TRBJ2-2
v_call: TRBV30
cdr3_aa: CAWEGLGLVGELFF

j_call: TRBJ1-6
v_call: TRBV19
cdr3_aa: CASSIGGVGHSPLHF

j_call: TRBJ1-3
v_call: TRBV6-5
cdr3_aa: CASSYGLAAGNTIYF

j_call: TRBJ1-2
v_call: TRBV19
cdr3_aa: CASSPTNYGYTF

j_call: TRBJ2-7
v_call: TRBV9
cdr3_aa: CASSNSGGAPPFIPFYEQYF

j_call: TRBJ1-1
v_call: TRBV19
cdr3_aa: CASTPWAGTEAFF

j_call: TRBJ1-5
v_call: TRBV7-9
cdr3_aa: CASSSQGAQDQPQHF

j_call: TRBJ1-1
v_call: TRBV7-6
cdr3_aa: CASSLAGGNTEAFF

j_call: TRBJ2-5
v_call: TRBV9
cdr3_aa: CASSVAGGAGETQYF

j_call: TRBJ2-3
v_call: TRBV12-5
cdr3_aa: CASGSTLGLAGVGDTQYF

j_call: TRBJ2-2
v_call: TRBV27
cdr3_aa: CASSADLWAGSTGELFF

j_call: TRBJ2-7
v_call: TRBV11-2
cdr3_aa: CASSYGTSVYEQYF

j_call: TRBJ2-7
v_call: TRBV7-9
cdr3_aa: CASNPSGAIYEQYF

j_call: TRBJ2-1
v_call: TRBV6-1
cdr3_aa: CASSDTIDDYNEQFF

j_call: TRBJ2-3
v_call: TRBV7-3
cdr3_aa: CASSNAGGPDTQYF

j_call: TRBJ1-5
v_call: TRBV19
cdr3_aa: CASSIRGDRPQHF

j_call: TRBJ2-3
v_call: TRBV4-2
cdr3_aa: CASSSRGGGVTDTQYF

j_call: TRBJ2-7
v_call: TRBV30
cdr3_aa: CAWSVYRRSYEQYF

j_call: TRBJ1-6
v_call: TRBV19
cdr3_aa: CASSDTRSSYNSPLHF

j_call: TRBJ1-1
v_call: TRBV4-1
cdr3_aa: CASSQESGGNTEAFF

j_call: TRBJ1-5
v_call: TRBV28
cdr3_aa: CASSLSKTQPQHF

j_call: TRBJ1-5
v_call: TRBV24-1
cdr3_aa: CATSGPTGGPSYSNQPQHF

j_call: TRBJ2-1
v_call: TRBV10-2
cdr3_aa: CASSEQGWGNEQFF

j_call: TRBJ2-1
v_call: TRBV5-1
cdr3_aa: CASSLEGIYNEQFF

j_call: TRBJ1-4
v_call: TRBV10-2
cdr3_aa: CASTGQINEKLFF

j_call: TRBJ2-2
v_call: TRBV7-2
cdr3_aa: CASSLLTSGGYTGELFF

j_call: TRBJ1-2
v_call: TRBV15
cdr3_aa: CATSRDGDREGYTF

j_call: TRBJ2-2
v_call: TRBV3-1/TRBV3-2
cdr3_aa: CASSQVHPRSGELFF

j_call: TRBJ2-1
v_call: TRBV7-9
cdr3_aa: CASSLVGVEQFF

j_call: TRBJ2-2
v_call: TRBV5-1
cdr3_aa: CASSPGRSFRPNTGELFF

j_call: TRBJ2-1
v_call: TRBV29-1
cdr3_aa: CSVEDQEAYYNEQFF

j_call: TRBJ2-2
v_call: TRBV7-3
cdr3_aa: CASSLGGGTGELFF

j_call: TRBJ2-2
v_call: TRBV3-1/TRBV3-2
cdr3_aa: CASSQRSGRATGELFF

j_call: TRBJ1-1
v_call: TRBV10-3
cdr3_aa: CAISERRVNTEAFF

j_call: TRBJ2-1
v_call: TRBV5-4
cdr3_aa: CASSGIEKGVNEQFF

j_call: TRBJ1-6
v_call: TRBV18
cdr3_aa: CASSPGLAGGNSPLHF

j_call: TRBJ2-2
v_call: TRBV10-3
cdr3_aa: CAISTSGGAQNTGELFF

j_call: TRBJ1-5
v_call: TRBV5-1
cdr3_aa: CASSAGQGGYEPQHF

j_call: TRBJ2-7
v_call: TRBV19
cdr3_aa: CASRAGGYEQYF

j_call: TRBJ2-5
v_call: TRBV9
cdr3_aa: CASFGQRERETQYF

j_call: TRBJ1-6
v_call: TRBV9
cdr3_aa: CASSVDPAGTNSPLHF

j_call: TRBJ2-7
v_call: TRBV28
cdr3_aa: CAPGGPVRGSTYEQYF

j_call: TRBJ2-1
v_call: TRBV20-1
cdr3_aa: CSASLTGYEQFF

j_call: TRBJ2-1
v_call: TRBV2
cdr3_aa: CASSRTGLNEQFF